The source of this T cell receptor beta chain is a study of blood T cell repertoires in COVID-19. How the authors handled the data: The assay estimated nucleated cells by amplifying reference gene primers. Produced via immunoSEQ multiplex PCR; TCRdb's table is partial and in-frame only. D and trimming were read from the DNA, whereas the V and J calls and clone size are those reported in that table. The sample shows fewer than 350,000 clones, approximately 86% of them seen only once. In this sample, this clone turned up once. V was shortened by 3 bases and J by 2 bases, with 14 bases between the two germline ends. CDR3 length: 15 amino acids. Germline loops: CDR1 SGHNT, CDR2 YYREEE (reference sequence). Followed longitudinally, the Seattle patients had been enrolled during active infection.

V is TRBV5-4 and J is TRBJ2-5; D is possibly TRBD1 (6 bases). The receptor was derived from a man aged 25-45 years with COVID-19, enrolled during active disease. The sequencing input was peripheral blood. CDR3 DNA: TGTGCCAGCAGCTCTACCACGGACAGACAAGAGACCCAGTACTTC. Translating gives CASSSTTDRQETQYF. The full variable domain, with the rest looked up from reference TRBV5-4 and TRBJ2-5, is ETGVTQSPTHLIKTRGQQVTLRCSSQSGHNTVSWYQQALGQGPQFIFQYYREEENGRGNFPPRFSGLQFPNYSSELNVNALELDDSALYLCASSSTTDRQETQYFGPGTRLLVL.